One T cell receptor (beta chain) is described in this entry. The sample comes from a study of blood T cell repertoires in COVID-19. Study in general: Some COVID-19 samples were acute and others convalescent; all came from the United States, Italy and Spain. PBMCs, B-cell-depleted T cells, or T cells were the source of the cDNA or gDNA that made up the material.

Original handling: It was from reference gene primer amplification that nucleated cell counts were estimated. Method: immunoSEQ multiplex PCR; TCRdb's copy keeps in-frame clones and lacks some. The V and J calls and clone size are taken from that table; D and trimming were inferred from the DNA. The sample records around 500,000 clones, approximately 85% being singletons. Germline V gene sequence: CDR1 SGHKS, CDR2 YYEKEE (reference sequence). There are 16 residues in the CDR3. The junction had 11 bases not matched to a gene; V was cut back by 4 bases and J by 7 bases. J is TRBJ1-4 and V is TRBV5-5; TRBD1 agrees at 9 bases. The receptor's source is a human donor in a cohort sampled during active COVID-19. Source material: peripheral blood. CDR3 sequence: CASSRDRVIDSEKLFF. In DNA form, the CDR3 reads TGTGCCAGCAGCAGGGACAGGGTCATTGATTCTGAAAAACTGTTTTTT. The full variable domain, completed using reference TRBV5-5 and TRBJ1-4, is DAGVTQSPTHLIKTRGQQVTLRCSPISGHKSVSWYQQVLGQGPQFIFQYYEKEERGRGNFPDRFSARQFPNYSSELNVNALLLGDSALYLCASSRDRVIDSEKLFFGSGTQLSVL.